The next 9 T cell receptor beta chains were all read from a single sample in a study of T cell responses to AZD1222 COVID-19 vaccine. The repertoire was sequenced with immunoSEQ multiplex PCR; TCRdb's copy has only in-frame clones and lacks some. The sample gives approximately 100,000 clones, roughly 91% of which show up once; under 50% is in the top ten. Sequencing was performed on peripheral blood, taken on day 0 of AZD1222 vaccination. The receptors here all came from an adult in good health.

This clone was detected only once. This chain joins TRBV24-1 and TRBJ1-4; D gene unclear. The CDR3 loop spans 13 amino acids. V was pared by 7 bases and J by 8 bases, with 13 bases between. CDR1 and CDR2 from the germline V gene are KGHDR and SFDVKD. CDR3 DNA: TGTGCCACCAGATCCAGCAACGGAGAAAAACTGTTTTTT. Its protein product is CATRSSNGEKLFF.

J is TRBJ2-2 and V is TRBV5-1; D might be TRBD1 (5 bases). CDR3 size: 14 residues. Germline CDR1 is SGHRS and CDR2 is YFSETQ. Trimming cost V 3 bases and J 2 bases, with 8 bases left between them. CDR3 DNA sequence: TGCGCCAGCAGCTCGGACACTAACACCGGGGAGCTGTTTTTT. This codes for CASSSDTNTGELFF.

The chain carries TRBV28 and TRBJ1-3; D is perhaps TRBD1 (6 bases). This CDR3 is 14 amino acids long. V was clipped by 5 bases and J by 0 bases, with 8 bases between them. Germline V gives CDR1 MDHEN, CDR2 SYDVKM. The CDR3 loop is CASSRGGSGNTIYF. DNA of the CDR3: TGTGCCAGCAGTAGAGGGGGCTCTGGAAACACCATATATTTT.

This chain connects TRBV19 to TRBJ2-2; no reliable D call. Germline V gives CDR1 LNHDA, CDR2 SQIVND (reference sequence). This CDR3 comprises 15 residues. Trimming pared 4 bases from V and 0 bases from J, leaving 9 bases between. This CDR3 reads CASSKEIANTGELFF. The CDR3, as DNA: TGTGCCAGTAGTAAGGAAATCGCGAACACCGGGGAGCTGTTTTTT.

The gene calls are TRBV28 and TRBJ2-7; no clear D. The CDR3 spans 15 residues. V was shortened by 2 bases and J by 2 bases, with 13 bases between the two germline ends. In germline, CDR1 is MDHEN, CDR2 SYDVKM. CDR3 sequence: CASSLPSSRTYEQYF. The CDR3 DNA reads TGTGCCAGCAGTTTACCTAGTTCACGGACCTACGAGCAGTACTTC.

CDR3 DNA sequence: TGTGCCAGCAGCGCCCTCGGGACCGGGACAGGGGATCCAGATACGCAGTATTTT. Translating gives CASSALGTGTGDPDTQYF. This sequence joins TRBV9 and TRBJ2-3, with 10 bases that match TRBD1. V shed 3 bases and J 4 bases; nucleotides not matched to a gene: 14. This CDR3 spans 18 amino acids. Germline CDR1 is SGDLS and CDR2 is YYNGEE.

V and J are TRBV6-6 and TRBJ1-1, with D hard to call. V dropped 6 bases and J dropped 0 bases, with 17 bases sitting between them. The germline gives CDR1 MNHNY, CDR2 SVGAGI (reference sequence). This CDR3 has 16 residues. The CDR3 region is CASRSMGLGMNTEAFF. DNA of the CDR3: TGTGCCAGCAGGTCAATGGGGTTAGGGATGAACACTGAAGCTTTCTTT.

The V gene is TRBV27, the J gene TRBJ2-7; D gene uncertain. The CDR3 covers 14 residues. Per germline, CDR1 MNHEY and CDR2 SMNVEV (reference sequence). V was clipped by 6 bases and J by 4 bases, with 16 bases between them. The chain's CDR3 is CASRSKIYLYEQYF. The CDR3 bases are TGTGCCAGCAGGTCCAAGATATATCTTTACGAGCAGTACTTC.

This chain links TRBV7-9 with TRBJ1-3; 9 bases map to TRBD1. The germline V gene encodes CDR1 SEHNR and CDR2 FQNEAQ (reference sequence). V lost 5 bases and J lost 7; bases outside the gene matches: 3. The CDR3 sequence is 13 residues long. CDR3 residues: CASSPGQGNTIYF. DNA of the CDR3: TGTGCCAGCAGCCCTGGACAGGGGAACACCATATATTTT.